One and the same sample provided the 23 T cell receptor beta chains below, sequenced in a study of OX40 agonist ivuxolimab in advanced cancers. Here immunoSEQ multiplex PCR was the method, and the copy in TCRdb shows in-frame clones only, minus some. The sample records roughly 76,000 clones, about 86% being singletons. The source was CD4+ or CD8+ T cells sorted from blood, collected in a trial of the OX40 agonist ivuxolimab. All receptors derive from an adult with an advanced solid tumor such as melanoma, head and neck, liver or kidney cancer.

The V gene is TRBV28, the J gene TRBJ1-2; D remains ambiguous. The V and J ends lost 2 bases and 7 bases respectively, with 11 bases between them. This CDR3 is 13 amino acids long. CDR1 is MDHEN and CDR2 is SYDVKM in the germline V gene. The CDR3 DNA reads as TGTGCCAGCAGTTTAGACCCAGCAGCTGGCTACACCTTC. This encodes CASSLDPAAGYTF.

The chain carries TRBV4-1 and TRBJ1-5; 10 bases agree with TRBD1. V gave up 3 bases and J gave up 0 bases; unmatched junction bases: 5. CDR1 is MGHRA and CDR2 is YSYEKL in the germline V gene. This CDR3 comprises 17 residues. The CDR3: CASSQGTGANSNQPQHF. The CDR3 DNA sequence: TGCGCCAGCAGCCAGGGGACAGGGGCGAATAGCAATCAGCCCCAGCATTTT.

The CDR3 here is CASSILGTGTETQYF. The CDR3 DNA sequence: TGTGCCAGTAGTATACTAGGGACAGGGACTGAGACCCAGTACTTC. This chain connects TRBV19 to TRBJ2-5, with TRBD1 matching over 9 bases. Germline-derived CDR1 and CDR2 are LNHDA and SQIVND (reference sequence). The CDR3 sequence is 15 residues long. The trim removed 2 bases at V and 5 bases at J, leaving 6 bases unmatched.

The chain carries TRBV2 and TRBJ1-5; D not resolved. CDR1 SNHLY and CDR2 FYNNEI come from the germline V gene. V was clipped by 3 bases and J by 5 bases, with 11 bases between them. The CDR3 has 14 amino acids. The CDR3 nucleotides are TGTGCCAGCAGTGACGGACGGAGTTATCAGCCCCAGCATTTT. This codes for CASSDGRSYQPQHF.

The gene calls are TRBV7-2 and TRBJ1-3; D is undetermined. This CDR3 comprises 12 residues. Trimming shortened V by 3 bases and J by 3 bases, and 3 bases separated the two germline ends. Germline CDR1 is SGHTA and CDR2 is FQGNSA. CDR3 sequence (DNA): TGTGCCAGCAGCTTCAGTGGAAACACCATATATTTT. This codes for CASSFSGNTIYF.

This chain links TRBV11-3 with TRBJ1-2, with D possibly TRBD1 on 5 matching bases. With 2 bases removed from V and 7 bases from J, the gap between germline ends came to 14 bases. Germline-derived CDR1 and CDR2 are SGHNT and YENEEA. This CDR3 region has 14 residues. The CDR3 region is CASSLTAGLGGYTF. CDR3 in DNA: TGTGCCAGCAGCTTAACGGCGGGGCTGGGTGGCTACACCTTC. The complete variable domain, with remaining parts taken from reference TRBV11-3 and TRBJ1-2, reads EAGVVQSPRYKIIEKKQPVAFWCNPISGHNTLYWYLQNLGQGPELLIRYENEEAVDDSQLPKDRFSAERLKGVDSTLKIQPAELGDSAVYLCASSLTAGLGGYTFGSGTRLTVV.

This chain joins TRBV15 and TRBJ2-2; 9 bases line up with TRBD2. V lost 4 bases, J lost 0 bases, and 3 bases stayed unmatched. The length of the CDR3 is 16 residues. Germline CDR1 reads LNHNV; CDR2 reads YYDKDF (reference sequence). As DNA, the CDR3 is TGTGCCACCAGCATCTTAGCGGGAGCGAACACCGGGGAGCTGTTTTTT. It specifies CATSILAGANTGELFF. The full variable domain, completed using reference TRBV15 and TRBJ2-2, is DAMVIQNPRYQVTQFGKPVTLSCSQTLNHNVMYWYQQKSSQAPKLLFHYYDKDFNNEADTPDNFQSRRPNTSFCFLDIRSPGLGDTAMYLCATSILAGANTGELFFGEGSRLTVL.

For the CDR3, the DNA is TGCGCCAGCAGCCTCTCCCTGGCGGGGGGGCTCAATGAGCAGTTCTTC. Translation gives CASSLSLAGGLNEQFF. The chain carries TRBV4-3 and TRBJ2-1; 9 bases align to TRBD2. This CDR3 is 16 amino acids long. The J segment lost 6 bases and the V segment lost 4 bases, leaving 10 bases of the junction unmatched. Germline-derived CDR1 and CDR2 are LGHNA and YSLEER.

The chain carries TRBV4-1 and TRBJ2-1; TRBD1 matches at 7 bases. The J segment lost 2 bases and the V segment lost 6 bases, leaving 4 bases of the junction unmatched. Germline CDR1 is MGHRA and CDR2 is YSYEKL. This CDR3 comprises 14 residues. CDR3 protein: CASRQGLPYNEQFF. CDR3 coding DNA: TGCGCCAGCAGACAGGGGCTCCCCTACAATGAGCAGTTCTTC.

The chain uses TRBV5-6 and TRBJ1-5; 8 nucleotides line up with TRBD1. Germline values: CDR1 SGHDT, CDR2 YYEEEE. Losses at the gene ends were 2 bases for V and 5 bases for J; bases not matched to a gene: 9. The CDR3 spans 16 residues. The CDR3 nucleotides read TGTGCCAGCAGCTTAACTGACAGGGGATGGGATCAGCCCCAGCATTTT. Translated: CASSLTDRGWDQPQHF.

J is TRBJ1-5 and V is TRBV5-1, with TRBD1 matching over 11 bases. J gave up 7 bases and V 4 bases, and 13 bases lay outside the gene matches. CDR1 is SGHRS, CDR2 YFSETQ, per germline. The CDR3 sequence is 17 residues long. CDR3 protein: CASSPGQGARWNQPQHF. DNA of the CDR3: TGCGCCAGCAGCCCCGGACAGGGGGCGCGGTGGAACCAGCCCCAGCATTTT.

V is TRBV28 and J is TRBJ1-1; D gene uncertain. V lost 2 bases and J lost 1, with 5 bases in between. The germline CDR1 and CDR2 sequences are MDHEN and SYDVKM. This CDR3 has 13 residues. The CDR3 here is CASSLPENTEAFF. DNA of the CDR3: TGTGCCAGCAGTTTACCCGAGAACACTGAAGCTTTCTTT. The full variable domain, with the rest looked up from reference TRBV28 and TRBJ1-1, is DVKVTQSSRYLVKRTGEKVFLECVQDMDHENMFWYRQDPGLGLRLIYFSYDVKMKEKGDIPEGYSVSREKKERFSLILESASTNQTSMYLCASSLPENTEAFFGQGTRLTVV.

CDR3 region: CASSRGDSWGTEAFF. CDR3 in DNA: TGTGCCAGCAGTCGGGGGGACAGCTGGGGAACTGAAGCTTTCTTT. This chain joins TRBV28 and TRBJ1-1; TRBD1 matches 7 bases. The CDR3 sequence is 15 residues long. Looked up from germline, CDR1 is MDHEN and CDR2 is SYDVKM. The V gene end was trimmed by 5 bases and the J gene end by 5 bases; junction bases not matched to a gene: 11.

This chain uses TRBV30 with TRBJ1-5; a weak D match, TRBD1 (5 bases). Germline V gene sequence: CDR1 GTSNPN, CDR2 SVGIG (reference sequence). Trimming removed 0 bases from V and 5 bases from J, with 20 bases in between. This CDR3 spans 17 amino acids. The CDR3 is CAWSVYGGPGGDQPQHF. CDR3 DNA sequence: TGTGCCTGGAGTGTTTACGGCGGACCCGGGGGAGATCAGCCCCAGCATTTT.

The chain carries TRBV9 and TRBJ2-3; weak D call: TRBD2 (5 bases). V lost 4 bases and J 7 bases, leaving 16 bases between the germline ends. Germline CDR1 and CDR2: SGDLS and YYNGEE. CDR3 size: 14 residues. For the CDR3, the DNA is TGTGCCAGCAGCCCCCGGGATTACACTTATACGCAGTATTTT. This encodes CASSPRDYTYTQYF. Looking up the rest from reference TRBV9 and TRBJ2-3 gives the full variable domain: DSGVTQTPKHLITATGQRVTLRCSPRSGDLSVYWYQQSLDQGLQFLIQYYNGEERAKGNILERFSAQQFPDLHSELNLSSLELGDSALYFCASSPRDYTYTQYFGPGTRLTVL.

The V and J genes are TRBV11-3 and TRBJ2-3, with 12 bases matching TRBD1. Unmatched junction bases numbered 12, after V lost 4 bases and J lost 1 base. Germline lookup yields CDR1 SGHNT and CDR2 YENEEA. CDR3 size: 19 residues. The CDR3 nucleotides read TGTGCCAGCAGCTCGAGGGGACAGGGGGCGTCATGGGGCACAGATACGCAGTATTTT. Encoded protein: CASSSRGQGASWGTDTQYF.

The chain uses TRBV5-6 and TRBJ1-1, with 7 bases lining up with TRBD1. Germline V gene data show CDR1 as SGHDT and CDR2 as YYEEEE. J lost 7 bases, V lost 4 bases, and 13 bases had no gene match. The CDR3 length is 15 residues. The CDR3, as DNA: TGTGCCAGCAGCCCTGGCGGGGGACCAGGGGGTGAAGCTTTCTTT. It specifies CASSPGGGPGGEAFF.

CDR3 protein: CASSLDPLGGPAQFF. CDR3 DNA sequence: TGTGCCAGCAGCTTAGACCCTCTTGGAGGCCCTGCGCAGTTCTTC. The rearrangement joins TRBV11-1 to TRBJ2-1; possible D gene TRBD2, 5 bases. With 1 base removed from V and 12 bases from J, the gap between germline ends came to 19 bases. The CDR3 is 15 amino acids. Germline V gene sequence: CDR1 SGHAT, CDR2 FQDESV (reference sequence).

Remarks on this clone: Other DNA sequences from this sample encode an identical CDR3 as well. The chain carries TRBV6-1 and TRBJ2-3; D is unclear. The CDR3 spans 14 residues. Germline V lookup: CDR1 MNHNS, CDR2 SASEGT. Trimming removed 6 bases from V and 8 bases from J, with 18 bases in between. The CDR3 loop is CASRGEGMVATQYF. In DNA, the CDR3 is TGTGCCAGCAGGGGTGAAGGGATGGTGGCTACGCAGTATTTT.

The chain couples TRBV29-1 to TRBJ2-3; D not resolved. V dropped 7 bases and J dropped 2 bases, with 10 bases sitting between them. Germline V gene sequence: CDR1 SQVTM, CDR2 ANQGSEA. This CDR3 is built from 12 residues. In DNA form, the CDR3 reads TGCAGCGCCGAAGGCTACACAGATACGCAGTATTTT. Translating it yields CSAEGYTDTQYF.

The chain has TRBV28 and TRBJ2-7; no reliable D call. The CDR3 is 14 amino acids. V was clipped by 1 base and J by 1 base, with 8 bases between them. CDR1 is MDHEN, CDR2 SYDVKM, per germline. DNA for the CDR3: TGTGCCAGCAGTTTATTAGCAGGTTCCTACGAGCAGTACTTC. This codes for CASSLLAGSYEQYF.

The chain links TRBV10-3 to TRBJ1-1, with D perhaps matching TRBD1 (5 bases). The CDR3 has 15 amino acids. Germline V gene lookup returns CDR1 ENHRY and CDR2 SYGVKD. The ends were cut back, 11 bases at V and 3 bases at J, with 22 bases in the middle. The CDR3 nucleotides read TGTGCCTCCCGACCGGGACCCCCGCGGGACACTGAAGCTTTCTTT. This encodes CASRPGPPRDTEAFF.

The genes are TRBV14 and TRBJ1-5; D call uncertain. The CDR3 has 13 amino acids. Germline V gives CDR1 SGHDN, CDR2 FVKESK. Trimming took 0 bases from V and 5 from J, leaving 5 bases between them. The CDR3 region has the DNA TGTGCCAGCAGCCAAGACATATATCAGCCCCAGCATTTT. Translating it yields CASSQDIYQPQHF.